These 12 T cell receptor beta chains came from one sample sequenced in a study of T cells in Graves' hyperthyroidism and ophthalmopathy. Amplification targeted TCR beta CDR3 regions from RNA transcripts. HTBI primers were the set used in a first-round RT-PCR of the TCR CDR3. MiXCR, applied by TCRdb to the multiplex PCR reads, yields one record per CDR3 protein. The profile covers some 300,000 distinct CDR3 sequences, with roughly 20% appearing a single time and about two fifths taken by the ten largest. Sequenced material: blood. All receptors come from a man in his forties or fifties with Graves' ophthalmopathy.

The sample holds a few counts of this clonotype. The gene calls are TRBV30 and TRBJ1-3; D call uncertain. In germline, CDR1 is GTSNPN, CDR2 SVGIG (reference sequence). V was cut by 7 bases and J by 0 bases, with 10 bases left in between. The CDR3 spans 13 residues. The CDR3 is CASRTDSGNTIYF. DNA for the CDR3: TGTGCCTCCAGGACGGACTCTGGAAACACCATATATTTT.

This clonotype has more than one count but fewer than ten. DNA of the CDR3: TGCAGTGCTACCTCGGACACTAACTATGGCTACACCTTC. Translated: CSATSDTNYGYTF. The chain combines TRBV20-1 with TRBJ1-2, with TRBD1 as a possible D gene (5 bases). V lost 4 bases and J 0 bases, leaving 9 bases between the germline ends. The CDR3 extends over 13 amino acids. Germline V gene sequence: CDR1 DFQATT, CDR2 SNEGSKA (reference sequence).

This clonotype occurred many times. CDR3: CASSLRTSGRGSGELFF. For the CDR3, the DNA is TGCGCCAGCAGCTTGCGGACTAGCGGGAGAGGATCCGGGGAGCTGTTTTTT. V gene TRBV5-1 combines with J gene TRBJ2-2; TRBD2 aligns across 13 bases. V lost 1 base to trimming and J lost 6 bases; unmatched junction nucleotides: 6. The germline V gene encodes CDR1 SGHRS and CDR2 YFSETQ. The length of the CDR3 is 17 residues.

This clonotype was detected many times. The gene calls are TRBV3-1 and TRBJ1-5; TRBD1 is a possible D gene (5 bases). Germline CDR1 reads LGHDT; CDR2 reads YNNKEL (reference sequence). The V end was cut by 0 bases, the J end by 4 bases, with 10 bases between. The CDR3 length is 15 residues. CDR3 region: CASSQDRGRNQPQHF. As DNA, the CDR3 is TGTGCCAGCAGCCAAGATCGGGGGAGGAATCAGCCCCAGCATTTT.

This clonotype was recorded at least ten times. The chain links TRBV13 to TRBJ2-1, with 9 bases that match TRBD2. With V trimmed by 2 bases and J by 7 bases, 6 bases remained unmatched. Germline lookup yields CDR1 PRHDT and CDR2 FYEKMQ (reference sequence). The CDR3 loop spans 15 amino acids. This chain's CDR3 is CASSLTAGGGNEQFF. In DNA, the CDR3 is TGTGCCAGCAGCTTAACAGCGGGAGGAGGTAATGAGCAGTTCTTC.

CDR3 residues: CASSYNGGREQFF. The CDR3 DNA follows: TGTGCCAGCAGTTACAACGGGGGACGGGAGCAGTTCTTC. The chain joins TRBV6-2 or TRBV6-3 to TRBJ2-1; the D gene is possibly TRBD2 (6 bases). This CDR3 is 13 amino acids long. V was cut by 2 bases and J by 10 bases, with 12 bases left in between. The germline V gene encodes CDR1 MNHEY and CDR2 SVGEGT.

This clonotype was counted only a few times. The chain links TRBV18 to TRBJ2-6; possibly TRBD1 or TRBD2 for D (5 bases each). Trimming cost V 6 bases and J 2 bases, with 20 bases left between them. The CDR3 contains 18 residues. Germline CDR1 reads KGHSH; CDR2 reads LQKENI. The DNA of the CDR3 is TGTGCCAGCTCCCTTTTCGACGGGGCCTTCACTGGGGCCAACGTCCTGACTTTC. Encoded protein: CASSLFDGAFTGANVLTF.

This clonotype was seen a few times. The chain employs TRBV28 and TRBJ2-7; 8 nucleotides align to TRBD1. V lost 5 bases, J lost 5 bases, and 5 bases stayed unmatched. The CDR3 has 13 amino acids. Germline V gene lookup returns CDR1 MDHEN and CDR2 SYDVKM. The CDR3 loop is CASSRTGYHEQYF. The CDR3 nucleotides are TGTGCCAGCAGTCGGACAGGGTACCACGAGCAGTACTTC.

This clonotype was seen many times. The V gene is TRBV28, the J gene TRBJ2-7, with TRBD1 matching over 11 bases. Germline loops: CDR1 MDHEN, CDR2 SYDVKM. V was clipped by 3 bases and J by 8 bases; unmatched bases: 12. This CDR3 contains 16 residues. The CDR3, as DNA: TGTGCCAGCAGTTTTCCCCCGAGGACAGGGGGCGCGAAGCAGTACTTC. Protein product: CASSFPPRTGGAKQYF.

The sample holds one count of this clonotype. This clone may be a read error of a much larger clone one base away. This sequence joins TRBV28 and TRBJ1-2, with a possible D match to TRBD1 (6 bases). The CDR3 runs to 14 residues. CDR1 is MDHEN and CDR2 is SYDVKM in the germline V gene. CDR3 sequence (DNA): TGTGTCAGCAGATCCCCAGGGGAACGAGAAGGCTACACCTTC. Translated, it gives CVSRSPGEREGYTF.

This clonotype turned up a few times. This sequence joins TRBV7-9 and TRBJ2-6; 8 bases are shared with TRBD1. V was pared by 7 bases and J by 1 base, with 12 bases of the junction left unmatched. Germline CDR1 SEHNR, CDR2 FQNEAQ (reference sequence). The CDR3 is made up of 18 amino acids. As DNA, the CDR3 is TGTGCCAGCACCCTTACACAGGGGGAGGCATCTGGGGCCAACGTCCTGACTTTC. Protein product: CASTLTQGEASGANVLTF. The full variable domain, its missing parts supplied by reference TRBV7-9 and TRBJ2-6, is DTGVSQNPRHKITKRGQNVTFRCDPISEHNRLYWYRQTLGQGPEFLTYFQNEAQLEKSRLLSDRFSAERPKGSFSTLEIQRTEQGDSAMYLCASTLTQGEASGANVLTFGAGSRLTVL.

This chain joins TRBV6-1 and TRBJ2-6; D is unresolved. The V gene lost 5 bases and the J gene lost 3 bases, with 20 bases spanning the gap. The CDR3 length is 18 residues. In germline, CDR1 is MNHNS, CDR2 SASEGT. CDR3 nucleotide sequence: TGTGCCAGCAGTTATCAGTCACCCGTAGTAAGTGGGGCCAACGTCCTGACTTTC. It encodes CASSYQSPVVSGANVLTF.